This T cell receptor (beta chain) was captured by sequencing in a study of blood T cell repertoires in COVID-19. The length of the CDR3 is 14 residues. Per germline, CDR1 MDHEN and CDR2 SYDVKM. V lost 5 bases and J 3 bases, leaving 11 bases between the germline ends. Assay used: immunoSEQ multiplex PCR; TCRdb lists only in-frame clones, some missing. Of around 100,000 clones listed, roughly 85% were seen once; the top ten hold 1.5% to 2%. The sequenced material came from peripheral blood. The chain recombines TRBV28 with TRBJ2-1; D is perhaps TRBD1 (6 bases). The TCR originated in a woman in her 70s with active or convalescent COVID-19. Here the CDR3 reads CASSPVGGYNEQFF. In nucleotides, the CDR3 is TGTGCCAGCAGTCCCGTAGGGGGCTACAATGAGCAGTTCTTC.